The sequence of this T cell receptor beta chain was determined in a study of response to subunit inactivated influenza vaccine. This clonotype was counted at least ten times. Its antigen is unknown. Each CDR3 protein gets one entry after TCRdb re-called the RT-PCR reads with MiXCR. The sample consists of over 400,000 distinct CDR3 sequences, approximately 9.9% of them appearing once. The study, taken as a whole, reports: Seasonal influenza vaccination, on each occasion, was suggested by the authors to recruit few new T cells.

This TCR derives from a man in his fifties or sixties who received an inactivated influenza vaccine. The sequencing used PBMCs from blood, collected roughly 46 days after vaccination.

Here the CDR3 DNA reads TGTGCCAGCAGCTTAGGGGTTAACAATCAGCCCCAGCATTTT. It encodes CASSLGVNNQPQHF. This chain uses TRBV5-5 with TRBJ1-5; D is possibly TRBD1 (5 bases). This CDR3 comprises 14 residues. With 2 bases removed from V and 3 bases from J, the gap between germline ends came to 9 bases. Germline CDR1 reads SGHKS; CDR2 reads YYEKEE (reference sequence).